The 10 T cell receptor beta chains below were found in one sample sequenced in a study of shared clonotypes between healthy human individuals. Assay: immunoSEQ multiplex PCR; the TCRdb copy retains only in-frame clones and omits some. This sample has some 2,000,000 clones, with 85% to 95% found just once. Specimen: naive CD4+ T cells sorted from blood. Subset reported: CD45RA+ positively selected. These receptor sequences come from a young man in good health.

The V gene is TRBV6-1, the J gene TRBJ1-3; D is undetermined. V was cut by 3 bases and J by 0 bases, with 9 bases left in between. The CDR3 runs 15 residues. CDR1 is MNHNS and CDR2 is SASEGT in the germline V gene. Here the CDR3 DNA reads TGTGCCAGCAGTGACGGGATGGGCTCTGGAAACACCATATATTTT. Translating it yields CASSDGMGSGNTIYF.

This rearrangement joins TRBV7-2 to TRBJ1-3; D not certain. From germline, CDR1 is SGHTA and CDR2 FQGNSA. V was trimmed by 1 base and J by 3 bases, leaving 7 bases between them. The CDR3 runs 14 residues. Written as DNA, the CDR3 is TGTGCCAGCAGCTTAGTATCCAGTGGAAACACCATATATTTT. Translation gives CASSLVSSGNTIYF.

The chain employs TRBV19 and TRBJ1-1, with D hard to call. The germline V gene has CDR1 LNHDA and CDR2 SQIVND (reference sequence). The CDR3 covers 13 residues. V was pared by 5 bases and J by 3 bases, with 10 bases between. This chain's CDR3 is CASSATRDTEAFF. CDR3 sequence (DNA): TGTGCCAGTAGTGCCACAAGGGACACTGAAGCTTTCTTT.

The chain joins TRBV12-5 to TRBJ2-1; D possibly corresponds to TRBD2 (5 bases). CDR1 LGHNT and CDR2 FRNRAP come from the germline V gene. The V end was cut by 3 bases, the J end by 5 bases, with 8 bases between. The length of the CDR3 is 13 residues. The CDR3 is CASGFEGNNEQFF. The CDR3 DNA reads as TGTGCTAGTGGTTTTGAGGGAAACAATGAGCAGTTCTTC. The full variable domain, with the rest looked up from reference TRBV12-5 and TRBJ2-1, is DARVTQTPRHKVTEMGQEVTMRCQPILGHNTVFWYRQTMMQGLELLAYFRNRAPLDDSGMPKDRFSAEMPDATLATLKIQPSEPRDSAVYFCASGFEGNNEQFFGPGTRLTVL.

The chain uses TRBV6-5 and TRBJ1-2; D unresolved. Germline lookup yields CDR1 MNHEY and CDR2 SVGAGI. Trimming shortened V by 0 bases and J by 4 bases, and 6 bases separated the two germline ends. This CDR3 region has 13 residues. The CDR3 region is CASSYSEAYGYTF. The CDR3 bases are TGTGCCAGCAGTTACTCGGAAGCCTATGGCTACACCTTC.

The rearrangement links TRBV28 to TRBJ1-6; no firm D call. The germline V and J ends were trimmed by 8 bases and 9 bases, with 20 bases remaining between them. The length of the CDR3 is 15 residues. Germline values: CDR1 MDHEN, CDR2 SYDVKM. In nucleotides, the CDR3 is TGTGCCAGCGGTTCCGGGTCCGGAGATGGTTCACCCCTCCACTTT. Protein sequence: CASGSGSGDGSPLHF.

V gene TRBV28 combines with J gene TRBJ2-4; possible D gene TRBD1, 6 bases. CDR3 length: 14 residues. The V end was cut by 10 bases, the J end by 9 bases, with 22 bases between. Germline values: CDR1 MDHEN, CDR2 SYDVKM. The CDR3 sequence is CATYEGGKGSIQYF. The CDR3 DNA follows: TGTGCCACCTATGAAGGGGGTAAGGGGAGCATTCAGTACTTC.

Details on this clone: Other DNA sequences in this sample translate to the same CDR3. J is TRBJ2-2 and V is TRBV5-1; tentatively, D is TRBD2 (6 bases). This CDR3 contains 14 residues. CDR1 is SGHRS, CDR2 YFSETQ, per germline. V was trimmed by 5 bases and J by 3 bases, leaving 11 bases between them. The CDR3 nucleotides are TGCGCCAGCAGTGCGACGGGGGACACCGGGGAGCTGTTTTTT. Translating gives CASSATGDTGELFF.

The chain couples TRBV7-6 to TRBJ2-5; D remains unclear. The V gene's germline CDR1 is SGHVS and CDR2 FNYEAQ. V was cut by 1 base and J by 1 base, with 7 bases left in between. This CDR3 is built from 14 residues. CDR3 sequence reads: CASSLVAFQETQYF. The CDR3 DNA follows: TGTGCCAGCAGCTTAGTGGCCTTCCAAGAGACCCAGTACTTC.

V gene TRBV19 combines with J gene TRBJ1-3; possible D gene TRBD1, 5 bases. Trimming left V 8 bases short and J 0 bases short, with 14 bases between. CDR1 and CDR2 from the germline V gene are LNHDA and SQIVND (reference sequence). The CDR3 length is 15 residues. Here the CDR3 reads CASQTASLSGNTIYF. The CDR3 bases are TGTGCCAGTCAGACAGCCTCCCTCTCTGGAAACACCATATATTTT.